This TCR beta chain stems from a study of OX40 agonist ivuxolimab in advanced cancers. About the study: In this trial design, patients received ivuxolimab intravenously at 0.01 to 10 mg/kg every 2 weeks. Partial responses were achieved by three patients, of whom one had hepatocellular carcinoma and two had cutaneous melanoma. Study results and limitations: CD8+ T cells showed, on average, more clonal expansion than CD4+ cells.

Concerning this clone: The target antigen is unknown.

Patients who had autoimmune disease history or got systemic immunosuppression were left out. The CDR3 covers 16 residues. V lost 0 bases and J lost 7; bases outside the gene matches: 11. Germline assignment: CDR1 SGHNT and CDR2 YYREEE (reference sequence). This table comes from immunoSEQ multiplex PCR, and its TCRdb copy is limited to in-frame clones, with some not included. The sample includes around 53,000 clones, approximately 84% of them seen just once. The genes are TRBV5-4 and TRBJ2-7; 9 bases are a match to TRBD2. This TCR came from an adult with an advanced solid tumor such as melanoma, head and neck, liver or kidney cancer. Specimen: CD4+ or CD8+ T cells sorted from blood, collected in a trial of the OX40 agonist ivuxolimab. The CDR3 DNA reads TGTGCCAGCAGCTTGGGCGGTAGCGGGAGATTTAAGGAGCAGTACTTC. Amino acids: CASSLGGSGRFKEQYF.